Given below is one T cell receptor beta chain in context. This may stem from a read error, because a much larger clone lies one nucleotide away. The CDR3 carries no conserved terminal phenylalanine or tryptophan, so it likely arises from a read error. Time point in this sample: newly diagnosed GD, antithyroid drugs for less than 3 months. The authors made the TCR library using RNA they extracted from PBMCs. HTBI primers from iRepertoire and Arm-PCR of CDR3 regions yielded the TCR beta libraries. TCRdb re-derived calls from the multiplex PCR reads in MiXCR, one entry per CDR3 protein. The sample lists around 250,000 distinct CDR3 sequences, 15% to 20% occurring once. This sample is part of a study of regulatory T cells in long-lasting Graves disease. The V gene lost 3 bases and the J gene lost 7 bases, with 13 bases spanning the gap. The germline V gene has CDR1 KGHSH and CDR2 LQKENI. This CDR3 region has 14 residues.

The same sample was also studied in work on T cells in Graves' hyperthyroidism and ophthalmopathy.

The clonotype comes from a woman in her 30s with Graves disease. The chain has TRBV18 and TRBJ2-1; maybe TRBD2 (6 bases). The starting material was peripheral blood mononuclear cells (PBMCs), obtained at new diagnosis, from a patient treated with antithyroid drugs. The CDR3 reads CASSPEISGNEQFL. The CDR3 region has the DNA TGTGCCAGCTCACCGGAGATTAGCGGTAATGAGCAGTTCCTC.